Listed below are T cell receptor beta chains from one sample, sequenced in a study of T cell changes during pregnancy in multiple sclerosis. Only in-frame clones appear in the TCRdb table, and some are missing; sequencing was by immunoSEQ multiplex PCR. Seen here are 100,000 or so clones, just under 95% observed once, and the top ten hold 4.3%. The material was peripheral blood, obtained in the first trimester of pregnancy. Every receptor here comes from a female donor with multiple sclerosis, enrolled in a pregnancy study. Both conserved end residues are part of each CDR3. The D gene is left open where the match is weak. Size values are once, few and many counts, or a class for expanded clones, and some rows have none.

>TRBV27|NA|NA|TRBJ1-1
CASSYRGGGTEAFF
TGTGCCAGCAGTTATCGAGGAGGCGGGACTGAAGCTTTCTTT
>TRBV18|NA|TRBD1|TRBJ1-2
CASSRRETRQGVFNYGYTF
TGTGCCAGCTCACGCAGGGAGACTCGACAGGGGGTGTTTAACTATGGCTACACCTTC
>TRBV5-1|NA|NA|TRBJ2-3
CASSPRGQFTDTQYF
TGCGCTAGCTCCCCCAGGGGCCAATTCACAGATACGCAGTATTTT
>TRBV11-3|NA|NA|TRBJ2-5
CASSVGTRGGDQETQYF
TGTGCCAGCAGCGTGGGCACAAGAGGGGGAGACCAAGAGACCCAGTACTTC
>TRBV7-8|NA|NA|TRBJ1-4
CASRPRQISNEKLFF
TGTGCCAGCAGACCCCGACAGATATCTAATGAAAAACTGTTTTTT
>TRBV23-1|NA|NA|TRBJ2-7
CASSQSGLGMFDEQYF
TGCGCCAGCAGTCAATCAGGGCTCGGGATGTTCGACGAGCAGTACTTC
>TRBV6-5|NA|NA|TRBJ2-1
CASSAGPDNEQFF
TGTGCCAGCAGTGCAGGGCCAGACAATGAGCAGTTCTTC
>TRBV27|NA|NA|TRBJ1-6
CASSLSQAIYNSPLHF
TGTGCCAGCAGTTTAAGCCAGGCAATCTATAATTCACCCCTCCACTTT
>TRBV23-1|NA|TRBD1|TRBJ2-5
CASSHHRGGETQYF
TGCGCCAGCAGTCACCACAGGGGTGGGGAGACCCAGTACTTC
>TRBV4-2|NA|NA|TRBJ1-1
CASSQDFARNTEAFF
TGTGCCAGCAGCCAAGATTTTGCCAGGAACACTGAAGCTTTCTTT
>TRBV4-2|NA|NA|TRBJ2-1
CASSQARGEQFF
TGTGCCAGCAGCCAAGCTAGGGGTGAGCAGTTCTTC
>TRBV6-6|NA|TRBD1|TRBJ1-6
CASSYRVGTASPLHF
TGTGCCAGCAGTTACCGAGTTGGGACAGCTTCACCCCTCCACTTT
>TRBV11-3|NA|NA|TRBJ2-3
CASSPGGPTDTQYF
TGTGCCAGCAGCCCCGGGGGGCCCACAGATACGCAGTATTTT
>TRBV19|NA|TRBD2|TRBJ2-3
CASRSGGAIDTQYF
TGTGCCAGTAGATCCGGGGGGGCCATAGATACGCAGTATTTT
>TRBV19|NA|NA|TRBJ1-5
CASSIRDYSNQPQHF
TGTGCCAGTAGTATTAGGGACTATAGCAATCAGCCCCAGCATTTT
>TRBV9|once|NA|TRBJ1-2
CASSAGWAGANYGYTF
TGTGCCAGCAGTGCTGGTTGGGCAGGGGCTAACTATGGCTACACCTTC
>TRBV27|NA|TRBD2|TRBJ2-1
CASSLSNAGGPYEQFF
TGTGCCAGCAGTTTATCGAATGCGGGGGGGCCTTACGAGCAGTTCTTC
>TRBV7-9|once|NA|TRBJ1-2
CASSQRTSYGYTF
TGTGCCAGCAGCCAAAGGACAAGCTATGGCTACACCTTC
>TRBV5-4|NA|TRBD1|TRBJ1-6
CASSTGTGEVSPLHF
TGTGCCAGCAGCACCGGGACAGGGGAGGTTTCACCCCTCCACTTT
>TRBV7-2|NA|NA|TRBJ1-3
CASSLGNSGNTIYF
TGTGCCAGCAGCTTAGGTAACTCTGGAAACACCATATATTTT
>TRBV5-5|NA|TRBD2|TRBJ2-7
CASSLWGGDEQYF
TGTGCCAGCAGCTTGTGGGGGGGGGACGAGCAGTACTTC
>TRBV5-1|NA|TRBD2|TRBJ2-3
CASSRSASGGAETQYF
TGCGCCAGCAGCCGGTCAGCTAGCGGGGGGGCCGAAACGCAGTATTTT
>TRBV2|once|NA|TRBJ2-5
CASSERRGPETQYF
TGTGCCAGCAGTGAACGGCGGGGGCCAGAGACCCAGTACTTC
>TRBV7-9|NA|NA|TRBJ1-3
CASSHPPDPGSGNTIYF
TGTGCCAGCAGCCACCCCCCAGACCCAGGGTCTGGAAACACCATATATTTT
>TRBV19|NA|NA|TRBJ2-1
CATALVTGYNEQFF
TGTGCCACTGCCCTCGTGACCGGGTACAATGAGCAGTTCTTC
>TRBV5-1|NA|NA|TRBJ2-2
CASSHRQTVGNTGELFF
TGCGCCAGCAGCCATCGACAGACCGTCGGGAACACCGGGGAGCTGTTTTTT
>TRBV7-7|once|NA|TRBJ2-2
CASSLRGGGELFF
TGTGCTAGCAGCTTGAGGGGAGGTGGGGAGCTGTTTTTT
>TRBV15|NA|TRBD2|TRBJ2-3
CATSRGAGTTTDTQYF
TGTGCCACCAGCAGGGGTGCCGGGACTACAACAGATACGCAGTATTTT
>TRBV5-1|NA|NA|TRBJ1-1
CASSFQNTEAFF
TGCGCCAGCAGCTTCCAAAACACTGAAGCTTTCTTT
>TRBV7-9|once|NA|TRBJ2-7
CASSPGSYEDEQYF
TGTGCCAGCAGCCCCGGGAGCTATGAGGACGAGCAGTACTTC
>TRBV29-1|NA|NA|TRBJ1-4
CSVVSPREGTEKLFF
TGCAGCGTTGTCAGCCCGAGGGAGGGGACTGAAAAACTGTTTTTT
>TRBV2|few|TRBD1|TRBJ1-5
CASSDRRGDRVFDFGNQPQHF
TGTGCCAGCAGTGATCGGCGGGGAGACAGGGTTTTTGATTTCGGCAATCAGCCCCAGCATTTT
>TRBV25-1|NA|NA|TRBJ1-2
CASSELQGYGYTF
TGTGCCAGCAGTGAGTTACAGGGCTATGGCTACACCTTC
>TRBV5-5|NA|NA|TRBJ1-2
CASSPGQGNYGYTF
TGTGCCAGCAGCCCAGGCCAGGGAAACTATGGCTACACCTTC
>TRBV19|NA|NA|TRBJ2-6
CASDRFSGANVLTF
TGTGCCAGTGACAGGTTTTCTGGGGCCAACGTCCTGACTTTC
>TRBV5-6|NA|TRBD2|TRBJ2-5
CASSLRGGETQYF
TGTGCCAGCAGCTTGCGGGGGGGAGAGACCCAGTACTTC
>TRBV5-1|NA|TRBD1|TRBJ2-7
CASSLRRGQGSYEQYF
TGCGCCAGCAGCTTGAGGCGGGGACAGGGATCCTACGAGCAGTACTTC
>TRBV7-8|NA|NA|TRBJ1-3
CASRDRGPGNTIYF
TGTGCCAGCAGAGACAGAGGCCCCGGAAACACCATATATTTT
>TRBV18|NA|NA|TRBJ2-3
CASSPQGLSTDTQYF
TGTGCCAGCTCACCACAGGGGCTCTCCACAGATACGCAGTATTTT
>TRBV6-1|NA|TRBD2|TRBJ2-3
CASSEAGGSTDTQYF
TGTGCCAGCAGTGAAGCGGGGGGGAGCACAGATACGCAGTATTTT
>TRBV10-2|NA|TRBD2|TRBJ2-1
CASRVSGGTYNEQFF
TGCGCCAGCAGGGTAAGCGGGGGCACCTACAATGAGCAGTTCTTC
>TRBV7-2|NA|TRBD1|TRBJ2-7
CASSFRGQGLTYEQYF
TGTGCCAGCAGCTTTAGGGGACAGGGTTTGACGTACGAGCAGTACTTC
>TRBV18|NA|TRBD2|TRBJ2-1
CASSPGTSGAYNEQFF
TGTGCCAGCTCACCAGGGACTAGCGGGGCCTACAATGAGCAGTTCTTC
>TRBV4-2|few|NA|TRBJ1-1
CASSPGHKNTEAFF
TGTGCCAGCAGCCCGGGACACAAGAACACTGAAGCTTTCTTT
>TRBV18|NA|TRBD1|TRBJ2-7
CASSRPLTGDTYEQYF
TGTGCCAGCTCACGACCACTGACAGGGGATACCTACGAGCAGTACTTC
>TRBV9|NA|NA|TRBJ2-5
CASSTSGTPKETQYF
TGTGCCAGCAGCACCTCCGGGACACCGAAAGAGACCCAGTACTTC
>TRBV9|once|TRBD2|TRBJ2-1
CASSVEPQRTSTHEQFF
TGTGCCAGCAGCGTAGAGCCGCAAAGGACTAGTACCCATGAGCAGTTCTTC
>TRBV7-6|NA|NA|TRBJ2-7
CASRNSSYEQYF
TGTGCCAGCAGAAACAGCTCCTACGAGCAGTACTTC
>TRBV6-1|NA|TRBD1|TRBJ2-7
CASRDRVRYEQYF
TGTGCCAGCAGGGACAGGGTCCGCTACGAGCAGTACTTC
>TRBV13|NA|NA|TRBJ1-3
CASSFGTTGNTIYF
TGTGCCAGCAGCTTCGGGACAACTGGAAACACCATATATTTT
>TRBV2|NA|TRBD1|TRBJ2-1
CAREGQGFNEQFF
TGTGCCAGGGAGGGACAGGGATTCAATGAGCAGTTCTTC
>TRBV5-1|NA|TRBD1|TRBJ2-7
CASGTGDSYEQYF
TGCGCCAGCGGAACAGGGGACTCCTACGAGCAGTACTTC
>TRBV10-1|NA|TRBD2|TRBJ2-1
CASSPSGGYNEQFF
TGCGCCAGCAGTCCTAGCGGGGGGTACAATGAGCAGTTCTTC
>TRBV18|once|NA|TRBJ1-4
CASSPGRGKLFF
TGTGCCAGCTCACCGGGGAGGGGAAAACTGTTTTTT